This T cell receptor beta chain stems from a study of Graves' ophthalmopathy and Graves' hyperthyroidism (dated by TCRdb to the late 2010s). Regarding the research as a whole: Stable hyperthyroidism was defined as no progression to ophthalmopathy within 18 months of follow-up. TCR beta repertoire signatures were used to distinguish Graves' ophthalmopathy from Graves' hyperthyroidism and to predict progression to ophthalmopathy. In total, over 130 blood samples were TCR-sequenced: roughly 45 ophthalmopathy, some 72 hyperthyroidism and some 17 hyperthyroidism-to-ophthalmopathy patients. To explore V-J signatures that distinguish ophthalmopathy from hyperthyroidism, a discovery set of more than 90 patients was enrolled, made up of 40 to 45 with ophthalmopathy and roughly 57 with stable hyperthyroidism. An independent validation cohort was composed of fewer than 20 hyperthyroidism patients and roughly 16 patients who later progressed from hyperthyroidism to ophthalmopathy. In roughly 6 hyperthyroidism patients, T-cell repertoires of thyroid tissue and blood were compared. Following sample collection, hyperthyroidism patients were given methimazole at a starting dose of 30 mg daily, and ophthalmopathy patients were given high-dose intravenous methylprednisolone. Beyond this particular receptor, the publication reports: Most expanded thyroid clonotypes with a frequency above 0.001 also appeared in blood, which suggests that blood repertoires may reflect the immune response in the thyroid. Sample size was not statistically predetermined, and group allocation was not concealed from the investigators. In validation, the model predicted ophthalmopathy progression with more than 70% sensitivity and 72.22% specificity; roughly eleven predicted patients were CT-confirmed with GO in a median of about 6.2 months. Ophthalmopathy was separated from stable hyperthyroidism by the 13-signature model with about 85% sensitivity and less than 82% specificity in cross-validation and with 80%/75% in the test set.

This clonotype was seen only a few times. Its specific antigen is unknown. Base qualities are missing; no much larger clone stands one base away. The hyperthyroidism patients were 18 to 65 years old and newly diagnosed, with a disease duration of less than 2 months. Patients with other autoimmune diseases, uncontrolled infections, pregnancy or lactation were excluded. Diagnosis relied on clinical symptoms, serum thyroxine, TRAb, thyroid ultrasound and orbital computed tomography. Total RNA was extracted with Trizol reagent and quality-checked on an Agilent 2100 Bioanalyzer. Clipping removes 6 bases from V and 3 bases from J, with 12 as the unmatched junction base count. Based on the germline V gene, the CDR1 and CDR2 sequences are MGHDK and SYGVNS. Including cysteine and phenylalanine, the CDR3 has 16 amino acids. Just the 48-base CDR3 DNA is kept, in frame starting at base 1. For repertoire sequencing, TCR beta CDR3 regions were amplified from RNA transcripts. The first round of RT-PCR was done with HTBI primers and the Qiagen OneStep RT-PCR kit, and was followed by a second round of multiplex PCR, then size selection and purification. The libraries underwent paired-end sequencing with 100 bp reads on an Illumina HiSeq2000. The original methods were these. SOAPnuke was used to process the reads, removing any read that contained adapters or uncalled bases, had a mean Phred below 15, or lacked an exact match to the constant primer or identifier. COPE v1.2.5 was used to merge the high-quality paired reads. Clonotypes were defined as unique nucleotide sequences and were aligned to IMGT TRB V, D and J references using MiTCR v1.1. The analysis was limited to V-J combinations with a frequency above 0.0001, which together covered approximately 99% of repertoires. For each V-J combination, a TCR clonal expansion and chaos score was defined as the ratio of F50 clonal expansion to chaos observed in the TCRdist matrix. Welch's t-statistics and random forest were used to narrow the features down to over ten V-J combinations, which were then fed into a naive Bayes classifier. Thyroid-blood repertoire similarity was quantified with the Morisita-Horn index. TCRdb trimmed the raw reads at Q25, called clones with MiXCR and kept productive beta chains. One record per CDR3 amino acid sequence lists the most common genes and DNA. These V and J calls rely on TCRdb rather than the paper's analysis. This sample gives around 1,000,000 distinct CDR3 sequences in total; roughly 35% of them show up just once. The ten largest clones capture roughly 10% of the sample.

The source material was peripheral blood or thyroid tissue (not recorded which). The chain couples TRBV25-1 to TRBJ2-7, with 9 bases matching TRBD2. The receptor's source is an adult man with Graves' hyperthyroidism. The DNA sequence follows: TGTGCCAGCAGACCCACCGGAGCGGGAGGTTTCTACGAGCAGTACTTC. Its protein reads: CASRPTGAGGFYEQYF.